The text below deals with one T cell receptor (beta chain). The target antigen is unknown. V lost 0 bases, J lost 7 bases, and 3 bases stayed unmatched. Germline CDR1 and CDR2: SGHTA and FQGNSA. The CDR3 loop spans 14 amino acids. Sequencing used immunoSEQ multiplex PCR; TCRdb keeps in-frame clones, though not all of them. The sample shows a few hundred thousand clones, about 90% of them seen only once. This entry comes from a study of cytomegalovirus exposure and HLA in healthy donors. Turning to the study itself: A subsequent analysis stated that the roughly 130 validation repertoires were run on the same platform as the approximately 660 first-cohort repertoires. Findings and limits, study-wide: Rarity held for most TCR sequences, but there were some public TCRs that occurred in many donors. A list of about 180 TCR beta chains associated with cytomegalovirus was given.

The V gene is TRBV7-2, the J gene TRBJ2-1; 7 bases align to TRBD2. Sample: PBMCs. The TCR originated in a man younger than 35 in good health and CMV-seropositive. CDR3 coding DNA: TGTGCCAGCAGCTTAGCTGGGCGGGAGAATGAGCAGTTCTTC. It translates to CASSLAGRENEQFF.